The present TCR beta chain was sequenced within a study of blood T cell repertoires in COVID-19. Study in general: PBMCs, B-cell-depleted T cells, or T cells were the source of the cDNA or gDNA that made up the material.

The method was immunoSEQ multiplex PCR; TCRdb's version includes in-frame clones alone and lacks a portion of them. Found here are roughly 39,000 clones, around 87% of them singletons; the top ten hold roughly a tenth. This CDR3 is built from 13 residues. V lost 3 bases and J 4 bases, leaving 9 bases between the germline ends. Germline-derived CDR1 and CDR2 are LNHDA and SQIVND (reference sequence). The chain joins TRBV19 to TRBJ2-5; the D gene is possibly TRBD2 (5 bases). Material for sequencing was peripheral blood. This clonotype was sampled from a woman at least 80 years old with active COVID-19. The CDR3 protein is CASSIQRGETQYF. The DNA for the CDR3 is TGTGCCAGTAGTATTCAACGGGGAGAGACCCAGTACTTC.